Shown below are 14 T cell receptor beta chains from a single sample sequenced in a study of T cell clonality in common variable immunodeficiency. Study-wide findings and caveats: Fewer deletions and N-nucleotide insertions were reportedly seen in common variable immunodeficiency TCR beta sequences.

Their target antigens are unknown. Libraries were prepared by immunoSEQ multiplex PCR; TCRdb keeps only in-frame clonotypes and omits some of them. The specimen has around 21,000 clones, none found just once. Sequenced input: peripheral blood mononuclear cells. These receptors originate from a human donor with common variable immunodeficiency.

This clone showed up many times. The CDR3 extends 3 residues past the end of the read, so its final part is completed from the germline J gene. The V gene is TRBV10-3, the J gene TRBJ2-3; D uncertain. V lost 3 bases to trimming and J lost 5 bases, with 6 bases between them. The CDR3 is 12 amino acids. Germline V lookup: CDR1 ENHRY, CDR2 SYGVKD. CDR3 DNA, as far as it was read: TGTGCCATCAGTGATTCGGGAGATACG. Translated, it gives CAISDSGDT. The full CDR3 is CAISDSGDTQYF.

This clone was seen a few times. The read terminates 3 residues ahead of where the CDR3 ends, so the germline J gene completes it. This rearrangement joins TRBV7-2 to TRBJ2-7; D unclear. The germline V and J ends were trimmed by 8 bases and 4 bases, with 15 bases remaining between them. This CDR3 contains 13 residues. Per the germline V gene, CDR1 is SGHTA and CDR2 is FQGNSA. Partial CDR3 DNA: TGTGCCAGCGGGCCCCCACCCCCATACGAG. Protein: CASGPPPPYE. The whole CDR3 reads CASGPPPPYEQYF.

A word on this clone: The read terminates 3 residues before the CDR3 end, so the remaining end is supplied by the germline J gene. This chain uses TRBV19 with TRBJ1-1; maybe TRBD1 (6 bases). V lost 9 bases and J 2 bases, leaving 13 bases between the germline ends. The CDR3 is 13 residues long. Looked up from germline, CDR1 is LNHDA and CDR2 is SQIVND (reference sequence). The covered CDR3 bases are TGTGCCAGCCGACGGGACATAAACACTGAA. Translation: CASRRDINTE. The full CDR3 protein reads CASRRDINTEAFF.

Concerning this clone: The sequence runs out 3 residues before the end of the CDR3; the remainder is reconstructed from the germline J gene. This rearrangement joins TRBV18 to TRBJ2-3; 11 bases align to TRBD1. Looked up from germline, CDR1 is KGHSH and CDR2 is LQKENI. This CDR3 spans 16 amino acids. V shed 1 base, J shed 6 bases, and the junction held 6 bases outside the gene matches. The covered CDR3 bases are TGTGCCAGCTCACCACGTGGACAGGGGGCCGGGGATACG. Its translation: CASSPRGQGAGDT. The CDR3, in full, reads CASSPRGQGAGDTQYF.

Turning to this clone: The read is 3 residues too short to cover the CDR3 end, so that end is filled in from the germline J gene. This chain connects TRBV7-2 to TRBJ1-2; 8 bases align to TRBD1. Germline CDR1 and CDR2: SGHTA and FQGNSA. V trimming: 3 bases; J trimming: 6 bases; junction bases outside the gene matches: 9. The CDR3 covers 15 residues. The CDR3 sequence is CASSLTGASYNGYTF. The sequenced part of the CDR3 DNA is TGTGCCAGCAGCTTGACAGGGGCCAGTTACAATGGC.

With respect to this clone: The read finishes 3 residues shy of the CDR3 end, and the germline J gene is used to complete it. V gene TRBV19 combines with J gene TRBJ2-2; 7 bases align to TRBD1. Trimming removed 4 bases from V and 6 bases from J; junction bases left unmatched: 14. The CDR3 spans 17 residues. CDR1 and CDR2 from the germline V gene are LNHDA and SQIVND (reference sequence). The CDR3 reads CASSTGLGTALAGELFF. CDR3 DNA (partial): TGTGCCAGTAGTACCGGACTCGGGACAGCCCTCGCCGGGGAG.

This clone was counted between two and nine times. The read finishes 3 residues shy of the CDR3 end, and the germline J gene is used to complete it. J is TRBJ1-3 and V is TRBV5-1, with 7 bases aligning to TRBD1. This CDR3 has 17 residues. CDR1 SGHRS and CDR2 YFSETQ come from the germline V gene. V lost 3 bases, J lost 0 bases, and 9 bases stayed unmatched. CDR3 in amino acids: CASSSYRGGSSGNTIYF. The CDR3 DNA, read in part, is TGCGCCAGCAGCTCTTACAGGGGCGGGAGCTCTGGAAACACC.

This clone has only a few counts. The read ends 3 residues early relative to the CDR3; the germline J gene fills the gap. The chain employs TRBV7-2 and TRBJ1-2, with D possibly matching TRBD1 (6 bases). V was pared by 3 bases and J by 0 bases, with 11 bases between. The CDR3 loop spans 15 amino acids. Looked up from germline, CDR1 is SGHTA and CDR2 is FQGNSA. The DNA read from the CDR3 is TGTGCCAGCAGCTTGGGGGCTGGTTCTAACTATGGC. It codes for CASSLGAGSNYG. The full CDR3 is CASSLGAGSNYGYTF.

Details on this clone: From the germline J gene comes the end of the CDR3, since the read stops 3 residues before it. The chain uses TRBV7-9 and TRBJ1-5; possible D gene TRBD1, 5 bases. CDR3 length: 15 amino acids. Trimming left V 1 base short and J 0 bases short, with 7 bases between. Germline V gene sequence: CDR1 SEHNR, CDR2 FQNEAQ (reference sequence). CDR3 DNA (partial): TGTGCCAGCAGCTTAGACGACAGTAGCAATCAGCCC. Its translation: CASSLDDSSNQP. The complete CDR3 sequence is CASSLDDSSNQPQHF.

This clone was counted ten times or more. The read halts 3 residues ahead of the CDR3 end, with the missing end drawn from the germline J gene. The chain has TRBV29-1 and TRBJ1-1; 7 nucleotides align to TRBD1. Germline V CDR1 and CDR2: SQVTM, ANQGSEA. J was trimmed by 4 bases and V by 7 bases; bases with no gene match: 12. The CDR3 length is 14 residues. CDR3 amino acids: CSALGQVGGTEAFF. Partial CDR3 DNA: TGCAGCGCACTTGGACAGGTCGGAGGCACTGAA.

For this clone: The missing CDR3 end, 3 residues past where the read stops, is filled in from the germline J gene. The chain links TRBV7-9 to TRBJ2-3; 9 bases fit TRBD2. Germline CDR1 SEHNR, CDR2 FQNEAQ (reference sequence). This CDR3 has 15 residues. The trim removed 5 bases at V and 0 bases at J, leaving 3 bases unmatched. The CDR3 here is CASSILAGSTDTQYF. The sequenced part of the CDR3 DNA is TGTGCCAGCAGCATACTAGCGGGTAGCACAGATACG. The full variable domain, in which reference TRBV7-9 and TRBJ2-3 provide the parts outside the CDR3, is DTGVSQNPRHKITKRGQNVTFRCDPISEHNRLYWYRQTLGQGPEFLTYFQNEAQLEKSRLLSDRFSAERPKGSFSTLEIQRTEQGDSAMYLCASSILAGSTDTQYFGPGTRLTVL.

As for this clone: The read gets to within 3 residues of the CDR3 end, and the germline J gene fills in the rest. This chain joins TRBV19 and TRBJ2-5, with 9 bases aligning to TRBD1. This CDR3 comprises 14 residues. Germline trimming cut 5 bases from V and 4 bases from J; bases unmatched to any gene: 5. CDR1 and CDR2 (germline): LNHDA, SQIVND (reference sequence). Partial CDR3 DNA: TGTGCCAGTAGTTTCCGGGACAGGGTAGAGACC. Translation gives CASSFRDRVET. The whole CDR3 region reads CASSFRDRVETQYF.

This clone was counted a few times. The read falls 3 residues short of the CDR3 end, and the missing part is taken from the germline J gene. The V call is TRBV30, the J call TRBJ2-2, with a possible D match to TRBD1 (6 bases). The CDR3 contains 15 residues. Trimming stripped 1 base from V and 1 base from J, with 10 bases between. CDR1 and CDR2 (germline): GTSNPN, SVGIG (reference sequence). The CDR3 region is CAWSGQAKNTGELFF. CDR3 DNA (partial): TGTGCCTGGAGTGGACAGGCAAAGAACACCGGGGAG.

This clone was observed a handful of times. The sequence runs out 3 residues before the end of the CDR3; the remainder is reconstructed from the germline J gene. The chain links TRBV7-9 to TRBJ1-2, with 9 bases matching TRBD1. The V and J ends lost 0 bases and 7 bases, in that order; junction bases with no gene match: 6. The CDR3 totals 15 residues. Germline-derived CDR1 and CDR2 are SEHNR and FQNEAQ (reference sequence). The CDR3 region is CASSLAGTGGFGYTF. The CDR3 DNA, read in part, is TGTGCCAGCAGCTTAGCTGGTACAGGGGGCTTTGGC.